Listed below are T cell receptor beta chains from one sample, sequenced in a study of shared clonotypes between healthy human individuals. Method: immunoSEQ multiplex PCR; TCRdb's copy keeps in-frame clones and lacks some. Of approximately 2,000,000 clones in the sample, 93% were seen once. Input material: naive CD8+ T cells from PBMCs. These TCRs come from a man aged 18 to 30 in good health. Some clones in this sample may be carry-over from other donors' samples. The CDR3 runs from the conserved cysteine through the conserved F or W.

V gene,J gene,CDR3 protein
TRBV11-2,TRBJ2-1,CASSLDRLAEGNEQFF
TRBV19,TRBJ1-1,CASSIRGGATSSEAFF
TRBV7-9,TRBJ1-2,CASSLNEPLYGYTF
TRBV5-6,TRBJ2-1,CASSSYYGNEQFF
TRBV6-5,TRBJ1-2,CASRQGVTNGYTF
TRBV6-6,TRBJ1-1,CASQGQPNTEAFF
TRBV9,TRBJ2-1,CASSLPGLAGGGEQFF
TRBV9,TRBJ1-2,CASSVEPGLNYGYTF
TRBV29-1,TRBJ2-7,CSVTGTSGRRVYEQYF
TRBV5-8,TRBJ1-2,CASSLASYTF
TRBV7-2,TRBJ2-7,CASSLVILAGEPYEQYF
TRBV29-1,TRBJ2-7,CSASRDNSYEQYF
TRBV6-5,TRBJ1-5,CASSYSEGIQPQHF
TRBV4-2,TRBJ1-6,CASSQLAERGNSPLHF
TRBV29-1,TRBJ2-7,CSVESQGYEQYF
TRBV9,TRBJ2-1,CASSVDLGRGNEQFF
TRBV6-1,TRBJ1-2,CASRAGPPNYGYTF
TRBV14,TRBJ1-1,CASSQGTGVYTEAFF
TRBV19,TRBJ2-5,CASSARDRALETQYF
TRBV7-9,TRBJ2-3,CASSPPMGPDTQYF
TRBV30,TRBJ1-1,CAWSVGPRELNTEAFF
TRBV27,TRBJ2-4,CASSSVTGLRDIQYF
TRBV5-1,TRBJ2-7,CASSPWTPLPYEQYF
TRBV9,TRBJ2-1,CASSVVPSPAGDLDEQFF
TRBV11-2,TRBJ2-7,CASSPPSTSGRNEQYF
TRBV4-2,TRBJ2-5,CASSQEKLGETQYF
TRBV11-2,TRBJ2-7,CASSFASGSHEQYF
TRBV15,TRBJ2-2,CATSYRLAGGQNTGELFF
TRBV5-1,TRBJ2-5,CASSLAKRVQNQETQYF
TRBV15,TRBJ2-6,CATSEVGRAVRANVLTF
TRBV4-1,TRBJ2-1,CASSQDPQGIHEQFF
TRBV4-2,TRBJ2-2,CASSQDELDREGTGELFF
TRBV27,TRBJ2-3,CASSLKFPSTDTQYF
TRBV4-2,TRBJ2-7,CASSQEDRGAYEQYF
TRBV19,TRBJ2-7,CASSRDSLSYEQYF
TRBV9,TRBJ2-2,CASSVPGLGEHANTGELFF
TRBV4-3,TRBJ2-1,CASSQGGQGYNEQFF
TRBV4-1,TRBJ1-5,CASSLDRGNQPQHF
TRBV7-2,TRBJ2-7,CASSPSGRGPYEQYF
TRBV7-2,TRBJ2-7,CASSLRDITYEQYF
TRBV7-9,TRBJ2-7,CASSLTGQGAYEQYF
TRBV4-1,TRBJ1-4,CASSQGGQGTNEKLFF
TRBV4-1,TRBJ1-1,CASSQPTEGRPEAFF
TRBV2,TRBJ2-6,CASNRPSGANVLTF
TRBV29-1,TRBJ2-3,CSVEGDRPGADTQYF
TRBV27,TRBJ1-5,CASSLLGREFGQPQHF
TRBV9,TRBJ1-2,CASSVGDRGLIDGYTF
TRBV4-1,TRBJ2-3,CASSPVRASGDSDTQYF
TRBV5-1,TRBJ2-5,CASSLVPEDQETQYF
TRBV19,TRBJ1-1,CASSFRQWGNTEAFF
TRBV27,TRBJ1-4,CASRRGGLEKLFF
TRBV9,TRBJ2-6,CASSAGRGSEVSGANVLTF
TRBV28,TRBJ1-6,CATLRGGDSPLHF
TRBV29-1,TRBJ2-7,CSVDTGGNEQYF
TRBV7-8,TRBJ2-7,CASSPWPFEGYEQYF
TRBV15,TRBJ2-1,CATSASGRGNEQFF
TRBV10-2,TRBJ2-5,CASSDASGRVEETQYF
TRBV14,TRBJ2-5,CASSQEARGRTQYF
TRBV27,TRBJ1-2,CASSLSVGYSRNYGYTF
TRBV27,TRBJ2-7,CASSSGGEYEQYF